This is a list of T cell receptor beta chains from one sample in a study of CD4 T cells in relation to SARS-CoV-2 and coronaviruses. Repertoires were generated with immunoSEQ multiplex PCR, while TCRdb's copy carries only in-frame clones and drops some. The sample lists 50,000 to 70,000 clones, about 90% occurring once. Material for sequencing was naive CD4+ T cells from PBMCs. Receptor source: an adult with COVID-19. The CDR3 runs from the conserved cysteine through the conserved F or W. D genes are given only for firm matches. Size values are once, few and many counts, or a class for expanded clones, and some rows have none.

v_call	j_call	clone_size	d_call	cdr3_aa	cdr3_nt
TRBV19	TRBJ2-5	-	TRBD2	CASRSSGSKETQYF	TGTGCCAGTAGGTCTAGCGGGAGCAAAGAGACCCAGTACTTC
TRBV5-1	TRBJ2-3	-	-	CASSYHRTDTQYF	TGCGCCAGCAGCTACCACCGCACAGATACGCAGTATTTT
TRBV7-5	TRBJ2-3	-	-	CVRSPDLSQPLPAIDTQYF	TGTGTCAGAAGCCCCGACTTGTCCCAACCCCTCCCGGCGATCGATACGCAGTATTTT
TRBV28	TRBJ2-5	-	TRBD1	CASSSRTGPGETQYF	TGTGCCAGCAGTTCCCGGACAGGCCCCGGGGAGACCCAGTACTTC
TRBV6-1	TRBJ2-7	few	-	CASSEGLIYEQYF	TGTGCCAGCAGTGAAGGGTTGATCTACGAGCAGTACTTC
TRBV11-2	TRBJ1-2	-	-	CASSFDRSYGYTF	TGTGCCAGCAGCTTCGACAGGAGCTATGGCTACACCTTC
TRBV28	TRBJ2-7	once	TRBD1	CASRLGQGASYEQYF	TGTGCCAGCAGGTTGGGACAGGGGGCGTCCTACGAGCAGTACTTC
TRBV23-1	TRBJ1-6	-	-	CASSQDSRDQNSPLHF	TGCGCCAGCAGTCAGGACTCCCGGGACCAAAATTCACCCCTCCACTTT
TRBV18	TRBJ2-7	-	TRBD1	CASSRDRGYEQYF	TGTGCCAGCTCACGGGACAGGGGATACGAGCAGTACTTC
TRBV21-1	TRBJ1-3	-	-	CASSKGVVRNTIYF	TGTGCCAGCAGCAAAGGAGTGGTGAGAAACACCATATATTTT
TRBV6-6	TRBJ2-3	-	-	CASSFRAGASTDTQYF	TGTGCCAGCAGTTTCCGGGCAGGGGCTAGCACAGATACGCAGTATTTT
TRBV7-9	TRBJ1-4	-	TRBD1	CASGTANEKLFF	TGTGCCAGCGGGACAGCGAATGAAAAACTGTTTTTT
TRBV9	TRBJ1-5	-	TRBD1	CASSVDGTGPQPQHF	TGTGCCAGCAGCGTAGACGGGACAGGGCCACAGCCCCAGCATTTT
TRBV5-1	TRBJ2-7	-	TRBD1	CASSSQKGAREQYF	TGCGCCAGCAGCTCCCAGAAGGGGGCAAGAGAGCAGTACTTC
TRBV6-4	TRBJ2-2	-	-	CASSELSNTGELFF	TGTGCCAGCAGTGAACTGTCGAACACCGGGGAGCTGTTTTTT
TRBV12-3/TRBV12-4	TRBJ1-1	-	-	CASSHPQNTEAFF	TGTGCCAGCAGCCATCCCCAGAACACTGAAGCTTTCTTT
TRBV11-2	TRBJ2-2	-	TRBD1	CASSLTGLNTGELFF	TGTGCCAGCAGCTTGACAGGGTTGAACACCGGGGAGCTGTTTTTT
TRBV18	TRBJ1-2	-	-	CASSPAGSAGTF	TGTGCCAGCTCACCGGCGGGCTCCGCGGGAACCTTC
TRBV3-1/TRBV3-2	TRBJ2-5	-	TRBD2	CASSHLLAGVRKETQYF	TGTGCCAGCAGCCACCTACTAGCGGGAGTAAGGAAAGAGACCCAGTACTTC
TRBV13	TRBJ2-3	once	TRBD1	CASSLTVRRQGVDTQYF	TGTGCCAGCAGCTTGACGGTGCGGAGACAGGGGGTGGATACGCAGTATTTT
TRBV27	TRBJ1-1	-	-	CASSPSSSNTEAFF	TGTGCCAGCAGCCCAAGCAGTTCGAACACTGAAGCTTTCTTT
TRBV5-1	TRBJ2-7	-	-	CASSLGDTTSYEQYF	TGCGCCAGCAGCTTAGGGGACACCACGTCCTACGAGCAGTACTTC
TRBV5-6	TRBJ2-1	-	-	CASSEFGVADIYNEQFF	TGTGCCAGCAGCGAATTTGGGGTAGCGGATATTTACAATGAGCAGTTCTTC
TRBV27	TRBJ2-3	-	TRBD2	CASKDGGRPTDTQYF	TGTGCCAGCAAAGATGGCGGGAGGCCCACAGATACGCAGTATTTT
TRBV4-3	TRBJ2-7	-	-	CASSQEQGNEQYF	TGCGCCAGCAGCCAAGAACAGGGCAACGAGCAGTACTTC
TRBV5-1	TRBJ1-3	-	-	CASSLATGTNGNTIYF	TGCGCCAGCAGCTTGGCCACGGGGACGAATGGAAACACCATATATTTT
TRBV27	TRBJ2-7	once	TRBD1	CASSPQGSSYEQYF	TGTGCCAGCAGTCCACAGGGGAGCTCCTACGAGCAGTACTTC
TRBV7-9	TRBJ1-4	-	-	CASSLGRGEKLFF	TGTGCCAGCAGCTTAGGTCGTGGGGAAAAACTGTTTTTT
TRBV6-6	TRBJ2-1	-	-	CASTRNSGSSYNEQFF	TGTGCCAGCACCCGGAATAGCGGAAGCTCCTACAATGAGCAGTTCTTC
TRBV20-1	TRBJ1-2	-	-	CSARQVYGYTF	TGCAGTGCCCGACAGGTCTATGGCTACACCTTC
TRBV7-2	TRBJ2-1	-	-	CASSRLAGFNEQFF	TGTGCCAGCAGCAGATTGGCCGGGTTCAATGAGCAGTTCTTC
TRBV10-3	TRBJ2-7	once	-	CAISDRGYEQYF	TGTGCCATCAGTGACAGGGGCTACGAGCAGTACTTC
TRBV4-3	TRBJ2-7	-	-	CASSQRAIPSYEQYF	TGCGCCAGCAGCCAGAGGGCTATCCCCTCCTACGAGCAGTACTTC
TRBV7-6	TRBJ2-7	-	-	CASSLSPGGLYEQYF	TGTGCCAGCAGCTTATCCCCGGGTGGGCTCTACGAGCAGTACTTC
TRBV6-2/TRBV6-3	TRBJ2-7	-	TRBD2	CASSYYSTGLAGREQYF	TGTGCCAGCAGTTACTACTCGACGGGACTAGCGGGACGCGAGCAGTACTTC
TRBV5-1	TRBJ2-2	-	TRBD2	CASSLGGRANPGELFF	TGCGCCAGCAGCTTAGGCGGGAGGGCCAACCCCGGGGAGCTGTTTTTT
TRBV7-9	TRBJ2-7	-	TRBD2	CASRGWASGVKQYF	TGTGCCAGCAGGGGTTGGGCTAGCGGAGTGAAGCAGTACTTC
TRBV19	TRBJ2-3	-	-	CASSIWWRKRLTDTQYF	TGTGCCAGTAGTATCTGGTGGCGGAAAAGATTAACAGATACGCAGTATTTT
TRBV9	TRBJ2-1	-	-	CASSVGVASYNEQFF	TGTGCCAGCAGCGTGGGGGTTGCCTCCTACAATGAGCAGTTCTTC
TRBV29-1	TRBJ2-3	-	-	CSVGVAGPTDTQYF	TGCAGCGTGGGCGTGGCGGGGCCCACAGATACGCAGTATTTT
TRBV7-7	TRBJ2-5	-	-	CASSLGAKETQYF	TGTGCCAGCAGCCTAGGGGCGAAAGAGACCCAGTACTTC
TRBV9	TRBJ2-5	-	-	CASSVGTVPQETQYF	TGTGCCAGCAGCGTAGGGACGGTTCCCCAAGAGACCCAGTACTTC
TRBV5-1	TRBJ2-3	-	TRBD1	CASKKQGAGADTQYF	TGCGCCAGCAAAAAACAGGGGGCCGGGGCAGATACGCAGTATTTT
TRBV30	TRBJ2-3	-	-	CAWSGRTDGTQYF	TGTGCCTGGAGTGGAAGGACCGATGGAACGCAGTATTTT
TRBV28	TRBJ2-7	-	-	CASSPGGTTYEQYF	TGTGCCAGCAGCCCGGGGGGCACGACCTACGAGCAGTACTTC
TRBV12-3/TRBV12-4	TRBJ1-4	once	-	CASRTFASEKLFF	TGTGCCAGCAGGACCTTTGCGAGTGAAAAACTGTTTTTT
TRBV7-2	TRBJ2-2	-	-	CASSFSRGELFF	TGTGCCAGCAGCTTCTCTAGGGGGGAGCTGTTTTTT
TRBV4-2	TRBJ2-1	-	-	CASSQGSRDSAYNEQFF	TGTGCCAGCAGCCAAGGGAGCCGGGACTCCGCCTACAATGAGCAGTTCTTC
TRBV2	TRBJ2-1	-	-	CASTRLVGEIF	TGTGCCAGCACCAGACTAGTGGGGGAGATCTTC
TRBV28	TRBJ1-1	-	TRBD1	CASSWDSSSTEAFF	TGTGCCAGCAGTTGGGACAGTTCTTCCACTGAAGCTTTCTTT
TRBV27	TRBJ1-1	-	TRBD1	CASSPLGQGHTEAFF	TGTGCCAGCAGTCCCCTAGGACAGGGACACACTGAAGCTTTCTTT
TRBV4-1	TRBJ1-5	-	TRBD1	CASSQGQGGQPQHF	TGCGCCAGCAGCCAAGGACAGGGAGGACAGCCCCAGCATTTT
TRBV20-1	TRBJ2-1	-	TRBD2	CSASRSSGVYNEQFF	TGCAGTGCTAGTAGGTCTAGCGGGGTCTACAATGAGCAGTTCTTC
TRBV6-5	TRBJ1-1	-	TRBD1	CASGGQGVTEAFF	TGTGCCAGCGGGGGACAGGGAGTCACTGAAGCTTTCTTT
TRBV28	TRBJ2-7	-	-	CASSSNRVLYEQYF	TGTGCCAGCAGTTCAAACAGGGTTCTCTACGAGCAGTACTTC
TRBV3-1/TRBV3-2	TRBJ1-1	-	-	CASSPWTENTEAFF	TGTGCCAGCAGCCCGTGGACAGAGAACACTGAAGCTTTCTTT
TRBV5-6	TRBJ1-6	-	TRBD1	CASSPTSGGLDSPLHF	TGTGCCAGCAGTCCAACCTCAGGGGGACTTGATTCACCCCTCCACTTT